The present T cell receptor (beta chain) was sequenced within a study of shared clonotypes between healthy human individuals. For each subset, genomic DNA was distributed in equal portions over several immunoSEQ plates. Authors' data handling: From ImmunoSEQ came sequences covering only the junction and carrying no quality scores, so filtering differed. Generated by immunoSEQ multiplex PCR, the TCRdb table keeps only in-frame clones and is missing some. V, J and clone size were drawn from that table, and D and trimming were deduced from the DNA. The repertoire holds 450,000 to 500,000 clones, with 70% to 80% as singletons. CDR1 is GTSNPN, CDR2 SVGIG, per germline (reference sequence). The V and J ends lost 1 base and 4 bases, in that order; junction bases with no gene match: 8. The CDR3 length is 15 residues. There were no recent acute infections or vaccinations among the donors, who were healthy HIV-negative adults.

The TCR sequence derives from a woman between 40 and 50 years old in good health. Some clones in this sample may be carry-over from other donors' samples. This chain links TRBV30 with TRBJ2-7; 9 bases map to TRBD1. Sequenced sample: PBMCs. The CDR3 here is CAWSEKGTGSYEQYF. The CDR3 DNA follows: TGTGCCTGGAGTGAGAAGGGGACAGGGTCTTACGAGCAGTACTTC.